This TCR beta chain was profiled in a study of long-term antiretroviral therapy in people with HIV (dated by TCRdb to 2021 to 2024). In terms of the full investigation: The earliest samples were collected about a decade before the 2015 WHO recommendation for immediate ART, when ART was typically delayed until CD4 counts fell. This retrospective serial study examined whether starting ART and sustained HIV suppression were associated with changes in the composition and diversity of the TRB repertoire in peripheral blood. A total of 192 cryopreserved PBMC samples were contributed to the cohort by 30 adults with confirmed HIV infection, with samples collected serially over a mean of about 6 years (range 1-12). Of the 30 or so participants with HIV, roughly twelve were female. No cross-contamination during QIAcube processing was seen in test extractions of a monoclonal T-cell line run alongside around 31 polyclonal samples. Study-wide conclusions, independent of this receptor: The samples span the years 2004 to 2017, and the ART regimens used at that time may not be as effective as current regimens. No data were available on ART adherence, viral resistance or therapy changes, limiting inferences about post-ART repertoire changes. Narrower CDR3 length ranges were observed in HIV repertoires than in controls, and an antigen-experienced repertoire with only a slight naive shift after ART was suggested by the network structure. Because PBMC availability was limited, only the TCR beta chain was sequenced, with no alpha chain pairing. Because cell numbers in pre-ART samples were limited, unsorted PBMC were profiled instead of sorted CD4+ and CD8+ T cells. Expanded TRB clones identified before ART initiation dominated the repertoire across all time points, though the dominance fluctuated and decreased in many PLHIV after ART. ART initiation was associated with a significant increase in TRB diversity, but diversity stayed significantly below transplant donor controls even after long-term ART.

The immunoSEQ hsTCRB v3.0 assay was used at survey level resolution for TRB variable region sequencing. TRB sequencing targeted a depth of about 40,000-50,000 T-cell genomes per sample. An Illumina MiSeq with a v3 150-cycle kit was used to sequence the pooled TRB libraries. Turning to the authors' computational methods: Repertoire analysis was performed in R inside a reproducible Nextflow workflow that covered QC, data transformation and analysis. LymphoSeq2, an R package for AIRR-Seq data exploration, was used to implement custom analyses. A few samples that yielded fewer than 5000 total TRB sequences were excluded, so that fewer than 200 HIV repertoires were analyzed. Among the approximately 180 HIV repertoires that were kept, 59 were collected before ART initiation and some 130 were collected after ART initiation. Repertoires were downsampled to 5000 TRB nucleotide sequences, and summary statistics were averaged over 100 downsampling iterations. The analysis kept only TRB sequences whose CDR3 regions were at least seven amino acids long. Diversity was assessed using a clonality score derived from Shannon entropy and using the Gini coefficient. In repertoire networks, the top 5000 CDR3 amino acid sequences were linked whenever an edit distance of one separated two sequences. Antigen specificity groups and MHC restriction were predicted for TRB CDR3 amino acid sequences with GLIPH2. To flag known associations with CMV, EBV, HIV or tissue antigens, CDR3 amino acid sequences were compared against VDJdb and McPAS-TCR. Pre-ART, post-ART and control groups were compared with Wilcoxon signed-rank tests and Holm-Bonferroni correction. TCRdb mirrors the immuneACCESS table, restricted to in-frame sequences. Some clones are absent from its copies; in checked studies, under half trace to an unresolved V gene, and the reason for the others is unknown. V, J and clone size are taken as reported in that table, and D and trimming were inferred from the DNA itself. The sample yields fewer than 35,000 clones; about 80% were counted once. Roughly 8.6% of the sample rests with the top ten.

About this clone itself: Its target antigen remains unknown. Per-base qualities were not stored, and no clone one base away is much larger.

Participants were included only if at least one PBMC sample before ART initiation and at least two post-ART samples were available. All participants with HIV were treated in the United States of America. Before DNA extraction, cryopreserved samples containing about 0.9-10 million PBMC were thawed and washed. At the time of the earliest PBMC sample for each participant with HIV, ages ranged from roughly 20 to 60 years. PBMC samples were contributed by each participant from 1-4 timepoints before ART initiation and 2-8 timepoints after ART initiation, with a median of 7 samples. Serial HIV viral load, CD4+ T-cell count, ART history and demographic data were obtained for every participant. A Qiagen kit on a QIAcube was used to extract genomic DNA from unsorted PBMC, with samples processed in batches of 12. The trim is 8 bases for V and 2 bases for J, with a gap of 18 bases between the germline ends. The CDR3 contains 15 residues, cysteine and phenylalanine counted. Of the read, only the CDR3 DNA is kept; its 45 bases are in frame from base 1. From a lookup of the germline V gene (reference sequence), CDR1 and CDR2 are MNHNY and SVGAGI.

The sample consisted of unsorted PBMCs, taken 0.4 years before starting antiretroviral therapy. In this chain, TRBV6-6 is recombined with TRBJ1-1, and perhaps TRBD1 as D gene, on 5 matching bases. This TCR was recovered from a man between 18 and 35 years old with HIV. The CDR3 corresponds to CASRTATVINTEAFF. The bases are TGTGCCAGCCGAACCGCGACAGTCATTAACACTGAAGCTTTCTTT.